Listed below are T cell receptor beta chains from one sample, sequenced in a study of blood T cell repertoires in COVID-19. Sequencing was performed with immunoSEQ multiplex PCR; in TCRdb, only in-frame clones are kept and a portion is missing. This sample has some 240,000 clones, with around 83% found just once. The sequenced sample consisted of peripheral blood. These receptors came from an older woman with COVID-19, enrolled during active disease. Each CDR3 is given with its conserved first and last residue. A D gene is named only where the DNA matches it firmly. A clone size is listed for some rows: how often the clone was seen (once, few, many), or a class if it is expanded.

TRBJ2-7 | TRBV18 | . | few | TGTGCCAGCTCACCACCTTCAAGGGGAACCGAGCAGTACTTC | CASSPPSRGTEQYF
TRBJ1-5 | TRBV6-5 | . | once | TGTGCCAGCAGGGTGGAGGGATATCAGCCCCAGCATTTT | CASRVEGYQPQHF
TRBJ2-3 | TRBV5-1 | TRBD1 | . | TGCGCCAGCAGCCCCCCGGGACAGGGGGCGCCGAATACGCAGTATTTT | CASSPPGQGAPNTQYF
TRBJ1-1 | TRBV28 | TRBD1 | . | TGTGCCAGCAGTACCGAACAGGGGAGGTGGTCCAAAGCTTTCTTT | CASSTEQGRWSKAFF
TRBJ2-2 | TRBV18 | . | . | TGTGCCAGCTCACCTCAGTCTAACACCGGGGAGCTGTTTTTT | CASSPQSNTGELFF
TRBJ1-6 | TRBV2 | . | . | TGTGCCAGCAGTGATGACATTTCCAACCCCAATTCACCCCTCCACTTT | CASSDDISNPNSPLHF
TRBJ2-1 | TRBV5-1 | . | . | TGCGCCAGCAGCCCCAGGGGACGTCCGAATTACAATGAGCAGTTCTTC | CASSPRGRPNYNEQFF
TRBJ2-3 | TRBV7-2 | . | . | TGTGCCAGCAGCTTAGGGGGGGGCCTAGACACAGATACGCAGTATTTT | CASSLGGGLDTDTQYF
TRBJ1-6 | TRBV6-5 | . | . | TGTGCCAGCAAAGATCTAAATTCACCCCTCCACTTT | CASKDLNSPLHF
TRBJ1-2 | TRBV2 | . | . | TGTGCCAGCATTCCGGACTGGCGGGGCTACACCTTC | CASIPDWRGYTF
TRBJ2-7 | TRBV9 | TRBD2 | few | TGTGCCAGCAGCGGAACTAGCGGGAGTCCCGAGCAGTACTTC | CASSGTSGSPEQYF
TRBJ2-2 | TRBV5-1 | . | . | TGCGCCAGCAGCATAGCCGGGGAGCTGTTTTTT | CASSIAGELFF
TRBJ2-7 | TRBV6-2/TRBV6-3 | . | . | TGTGCCAGCAGTTACGGGAGCGGGACACATTTCTACGAGCAGTACTTC | CASSYGSGTHFYEQYF
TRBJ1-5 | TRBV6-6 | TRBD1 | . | TGTGCCAGCATTGCCCGGGACAGGGGCAATAATCAGCCCCAGCATTTT | CASIARDRGNNQPQHF
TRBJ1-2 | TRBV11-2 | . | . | TGTGCCAGCAGCTTAAACCAGGGGAACTATGGCTACACCTTC | CASSLNQGNYGYTF
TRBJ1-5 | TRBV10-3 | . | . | TGTGCCATCAGTGAAGGAGATCAGCCCCAGCATTTT | CAISEGDQPQHF
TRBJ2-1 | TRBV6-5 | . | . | TGTGCCAGCAGTTACTCGAAAACGGGTCGGAATGAGCAGTTCTTC | CASSYSKTGRNEQFF
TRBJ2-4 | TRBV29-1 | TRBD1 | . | TGCAGCGTCCGAGGGACAGCGGACATTCAGTACTTC | CSVRGTADIQYF
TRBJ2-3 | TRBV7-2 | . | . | TGTGCCAGCAGCCAGGCCCGTTCCCCAGATACGCAGTATTTT | CASSQARSPDTQYF
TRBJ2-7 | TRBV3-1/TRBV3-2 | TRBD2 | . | TGTGCCAGCAGCCAAGTCACTAGCGGGAGTAACGAGCAGTACTTC | CASSQVTSGSNEQYF
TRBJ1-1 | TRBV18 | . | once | TGTGCCAGCTCACCAGGAACGACAATGGCAGACACTGAAGCTTTCTTT | CASSPGTTMADTEAFF
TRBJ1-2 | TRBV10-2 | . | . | TGCGCCAGCAGTGAGGACAGCGATCTCTATGGCTACACCTTC | CASSEDSDLYGYTF
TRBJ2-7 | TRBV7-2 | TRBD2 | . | TGTGCCAGCAGCTTTTTCGGGACTAGGGCCTACGAGCAGTACTTC | CASSFFGTRAYEQYF
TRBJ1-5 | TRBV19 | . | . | TGTGCCAGTAGTGGCCAGGACACGTACCAGCCCCAGCATTTT | CASSGQDTYQPQHF
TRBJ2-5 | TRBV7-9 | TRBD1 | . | TGTGCCAGCAGCCTCTCAGGGGGCTTTGAGACCCAGTACTTC | CASSLSGGFETQYF
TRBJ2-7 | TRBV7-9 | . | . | TGTGCCAGCAGCTTAGGGGCTAGCATTTCGAGCTCCTACGAGCAGTACTTC | CASSLGASISSSYEQYF
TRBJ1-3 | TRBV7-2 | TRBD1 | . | TGTGCCAGCAGCTTAGCTGGGACAGGGAGGGGGGTTCTCTCTGGAAACACCATATATTTT | CASSLAGTGRGVLSGNTIYF
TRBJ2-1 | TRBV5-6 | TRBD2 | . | TGTGCCAGCAGGTCACCTAGCGGTACCTCCTACAATGAGCAGTTCTTC | CASRSPSGTSYNEQFF
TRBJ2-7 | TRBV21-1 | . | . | TGTGCCATTAAAGAATCCGCCCCGGGACTAGTACGAATTTCCTACGAGCAGTACTTC | CAIKESAPGLVRISYEQYF
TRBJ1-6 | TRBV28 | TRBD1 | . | TGTGCCAGCAAGGGACAGATTAATTCACCCCTCCACTTT | CASKGQINSPLHF
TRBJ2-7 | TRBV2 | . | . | TGTGCCAGCAGTGTAGGGGGTCTCTCCTACGAGCAGTACTTC | CASSVGGLSYEQYF
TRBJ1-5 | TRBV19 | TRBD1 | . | TGTGCCAGTAGTATTGGCAGGGGGCATCAGCCCCAGCATTTT | CASSIGRGHQPQHF
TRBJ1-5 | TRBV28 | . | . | TGTGCCAGCAGTTTAGGGGCAACAAGGAATCAGCCCCAGCATTTT | CASSLGATRNQPQHF
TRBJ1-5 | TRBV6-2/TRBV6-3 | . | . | TGTGCCAGCAGTCTCGGGTATCAGCCCCAGCATTTT | CASSLGYQPQHF
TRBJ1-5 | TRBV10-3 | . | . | TGTGCCATCTCCCCCGGGGCGGGGGCCGGTCAGCCCCAGCATTTT | CAISPGAGAGQPQHF
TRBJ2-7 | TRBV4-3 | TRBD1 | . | TGCGCCAGCAGCCAAGATGGGACAGGCTATTCCTACGAGCAGTACTTC | CASSQDGTGYSYEQYF
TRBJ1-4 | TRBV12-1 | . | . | TGTGCCAGCAGAGCGCCGGGACAGGGGGGAAAACTGTTTTTT | CASRAPGQGGKLFF
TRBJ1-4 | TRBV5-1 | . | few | TGCGCCAGCAGCCGGACCCGGGACACTTATGAAAAACTGTTTTTT | CASSRTRDTYEKLFF
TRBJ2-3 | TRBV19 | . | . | TGTGCCAGTAGTCCCATTGACAGATCAAGCACAGATACGCAGTATTTT | CASSPIDRSSTDTQYF
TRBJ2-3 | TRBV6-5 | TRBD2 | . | TGTGCCAGCAGTCTTAATAGCGGGAGAGGTACGCAGTATTTT | CASSLNSGRGTQYF
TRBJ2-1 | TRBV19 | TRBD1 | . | TGTGCCAGTAGTGCCGGGACAGGGTACAATGAGCAGTTCTTC | CASSAGTGYNEQFF
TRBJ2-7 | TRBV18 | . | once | TGTGCCAGCTCACCGGACAGCCCGAGCTCCTACGAGCAGTACTTC | CASSPDSPSSYEQYF
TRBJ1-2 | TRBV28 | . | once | TGTGCCAGCAGATCCGACAGTCGCCCTCCTTATGGCTACACCTTC | CASRSDSRPPYGYTF
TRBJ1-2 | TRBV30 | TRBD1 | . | TGTGCCTGGAGTGAGGGGGCGGGTGGCTACACCTTC | CAWSEGAGGYTF
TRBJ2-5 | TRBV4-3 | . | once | TGCGCCAGCAGCCAAGAGAGGGAAGAGACCCAGTACTTC | CASSQEREETQYF
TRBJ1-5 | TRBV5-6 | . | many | TGTGCCAGCAGCTTGAGACAGTCCGGTCAGCCCCAGCATTTT | CASSLRQSGQPQHF
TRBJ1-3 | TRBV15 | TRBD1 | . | TGTGCCACCAGCAGGGGGGACAGGGCCTCTGGAAACACCATATATTTT | CATSRGDRASGNTIYF
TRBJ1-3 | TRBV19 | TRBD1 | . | TGTGCCAGTAGTACTACAGGGGTATCTGGAAACACCATATATTTT | CASSTTGVSGNTIYF